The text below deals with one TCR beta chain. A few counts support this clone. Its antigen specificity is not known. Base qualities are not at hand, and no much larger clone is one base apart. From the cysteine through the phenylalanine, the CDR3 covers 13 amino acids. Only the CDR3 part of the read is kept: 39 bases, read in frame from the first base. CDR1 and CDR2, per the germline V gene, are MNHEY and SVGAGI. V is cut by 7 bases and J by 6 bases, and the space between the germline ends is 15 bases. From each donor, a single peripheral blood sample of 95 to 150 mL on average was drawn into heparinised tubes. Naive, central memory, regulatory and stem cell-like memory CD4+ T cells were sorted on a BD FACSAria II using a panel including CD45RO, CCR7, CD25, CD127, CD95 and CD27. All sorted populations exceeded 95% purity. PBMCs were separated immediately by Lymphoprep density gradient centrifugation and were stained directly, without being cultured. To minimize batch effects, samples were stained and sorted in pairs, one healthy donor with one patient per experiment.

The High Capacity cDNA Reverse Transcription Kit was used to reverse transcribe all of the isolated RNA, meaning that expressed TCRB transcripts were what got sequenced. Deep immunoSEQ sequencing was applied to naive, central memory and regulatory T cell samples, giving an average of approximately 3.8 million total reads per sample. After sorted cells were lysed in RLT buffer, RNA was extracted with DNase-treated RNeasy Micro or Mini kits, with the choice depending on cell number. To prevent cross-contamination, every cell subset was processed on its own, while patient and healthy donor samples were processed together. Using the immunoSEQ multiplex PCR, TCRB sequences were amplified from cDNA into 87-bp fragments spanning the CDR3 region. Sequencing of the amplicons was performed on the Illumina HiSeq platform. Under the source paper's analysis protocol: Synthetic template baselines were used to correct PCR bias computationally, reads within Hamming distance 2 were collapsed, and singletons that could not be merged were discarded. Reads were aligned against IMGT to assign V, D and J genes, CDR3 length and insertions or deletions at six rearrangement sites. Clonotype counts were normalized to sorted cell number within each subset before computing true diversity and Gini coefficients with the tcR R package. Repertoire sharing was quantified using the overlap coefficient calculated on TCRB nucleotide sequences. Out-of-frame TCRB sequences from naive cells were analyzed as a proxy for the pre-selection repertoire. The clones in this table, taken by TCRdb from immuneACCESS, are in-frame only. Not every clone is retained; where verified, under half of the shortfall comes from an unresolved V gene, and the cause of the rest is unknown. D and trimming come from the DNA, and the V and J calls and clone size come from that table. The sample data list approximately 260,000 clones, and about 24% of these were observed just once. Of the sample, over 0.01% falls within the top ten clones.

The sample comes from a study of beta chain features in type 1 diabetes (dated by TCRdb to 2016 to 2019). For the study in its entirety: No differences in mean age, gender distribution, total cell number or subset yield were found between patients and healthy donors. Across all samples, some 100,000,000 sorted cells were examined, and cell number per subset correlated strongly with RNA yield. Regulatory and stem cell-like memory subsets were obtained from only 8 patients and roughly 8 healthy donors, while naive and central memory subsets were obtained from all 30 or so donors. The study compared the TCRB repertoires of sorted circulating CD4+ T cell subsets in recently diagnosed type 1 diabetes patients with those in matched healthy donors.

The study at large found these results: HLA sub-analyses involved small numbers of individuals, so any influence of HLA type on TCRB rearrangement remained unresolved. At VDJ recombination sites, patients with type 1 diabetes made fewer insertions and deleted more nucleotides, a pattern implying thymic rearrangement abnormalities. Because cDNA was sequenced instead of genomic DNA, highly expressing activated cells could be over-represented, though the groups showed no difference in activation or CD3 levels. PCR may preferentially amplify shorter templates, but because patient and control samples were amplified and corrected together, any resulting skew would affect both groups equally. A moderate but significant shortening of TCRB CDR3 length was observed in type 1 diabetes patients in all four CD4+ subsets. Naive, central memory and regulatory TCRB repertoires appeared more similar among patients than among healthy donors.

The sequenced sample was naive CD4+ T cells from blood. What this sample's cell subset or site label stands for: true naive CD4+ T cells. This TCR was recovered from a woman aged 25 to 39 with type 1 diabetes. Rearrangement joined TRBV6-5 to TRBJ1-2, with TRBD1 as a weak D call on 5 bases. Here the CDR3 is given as CASTYNTGDGYTF. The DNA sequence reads TGTGCCAGCACCTACAATACAGGCGATGGCTACACCTTC.